Each of the 10 T cell receptor beta chains below was sequenced from the same sample in a study of shared clonotypes between healthy human individuals. The data were produced by immunoSEQ multiplex PCR, yet TCRdb's version contains in-frame clones alone and is incomplete. Here the sample spans a few million clones, 80% to 95% being singletons. Sequenced: naive CD4+ T cells from PBMCs. Subset given: CD45RA+ positively selected. These receptors all stem from a man younger than 35 in good health. Some clones in this sample may be carry-over from other donors' samples.

The gene calls are TRBV21-1 and TRBJ2-1; the D call in the table, TRBD2, was not verified against the DNA. TRBV21-1 is a pseudogene. This CDR3 region has 18 residues. CDR3 bases: TGTGCCAGCAGCAAAGTATGCGCTAGCGGGAGGGTTTACAATGAGCAGTTCTTC. Translating gives CASSKVCASGRVYNEQFF.

The chain carries TRBV15 and TRBJ2-1, with 11 positions matching TRBD2. The V and J ends lost 2 bases and 7 bases, in that order; junction bases with no gene match: 4. Germline CDR1 reads LNHNV; CDR2 reads YYDKDF (reference sequence). CDR3 length: 15 amino acids. The CDR3 sequence: CATSRPGLAVNEQFF. In DNA form, the CDR3 reads TGTGCCACCAGCAGACCGGGACTAGCGGTGAATGAGCAGTTCTTC. The full variable domain, in which reference TRBV15 and TRBJ2-1 provide the parts outside the CDR3, is DAMVIQNPRYQVTQFGKPVTLSCSQTLNHNVMYWYQQKSSQAPKLLFHYYDKDFNNEADTPDNFQSRRPNTSFCFLDIRSPGLGDTAMYLCATSRPGLAVNEQFFGPGTRLTVL.

This rearrangement joins TRBV18 to TRBJ2-5; 7 nucleotides line up with TRBD1. The CDR3 extends over 13 amino acids. Looked up from germline, CDR1 is KGHSH and CDR2 is LQKENI. Losses at the gene ends were 5 bases for V and 7 bases for J; bases not matched to a gene: 7. The CDR3 DNA is TGTGCCAGCTCAAGGGACAGTGCTGGGACCCAGTACTTC. The encoded protein is CASSRDSAGTQYF.

J is TRBJ2-2 and V is TRBV7-2; 7 bases agree with TRBD1. CDR3 length: 15 amino acids. V was pared by 3 bases and J by 1 base, with 2 bases of the junction left unmatched. Germline lookup yields CDR1 SGHTA and CDR2 FQGNSA. The CDR3 DNA reads TGTGCCAGCAGCTTGAACAGGGGGAACACCGGGGAGCTGTTTTTT. Protein product: CASSLNRGNTGELFF. The full variable domain, its missing parts supplied by reference TRBV7-2 and TRBJ2-2, is GAGVSQSPSNKVTEKGKDVELRCDPISGHTALYWYRQSLGQGLEFLIYFQGNSAPDKSGLPSDRFSAERTGGSVSTLTIQRTQQEDSAVYLCASSLNRGNTGELFFGEGSRLTVL.

The chain joins TRBV6-1 to TRBJ2-1; the match to TRBD1 covers 9 bases. Germline lookup yields CDR1 MNHNS and CDR2 SASEGT. With 5 bases clipped from V and 9 bases from J, the junction kept 11 bases outside the gene matches. The CDR3 totals 15 residues. The CDR3, as DNA: TGTGCCAGCAGTCAGGGGACAGGGCCCCGTGGTGAGCAGTTCTTC. Translating gives CASSQGTGPRGEQFF.

As regards this clone: The sample carries other DNA sequences with the same CDR3. The chain uses TRBV5-1 and TRBJ2-5; 8 bases match TRBD2. This CDR3 spans 13 amino acids. V dropped 2 bases and J dropped 5; count of bases not matched to a gene: 2. The germline V gene encodes CDR1 SGHRS and CDR2 YFSETQ. The CDR3 spells CASSFGGGETQYF. In DNA form, the CDR3 reads TGCGCCAGCAGCTTCGGCGGGGGGGAGACCCAGTACTTC.

The chain has TRBV30 and TRBJ2-3; D is uncertain. The CDR3 length is 13 residues. CDR1 is GTSNPN and CDR2 is SVGIG in the germline V gene (reference sequence). Trimming stripped 0 bases from V and 1 base from J, with 5 bases between. Here the CDR3 reads CAWSVSGTDTQYF. CDR3 DNA sequence: TGTGCCTGGAGTGTATCAGGCACAGATACGCAGTATTTT.

Notes on this clone: Other nucleotide sequences from this sample produce the same CDR3. The V gene is TRBV5-4, the J gene TRBJ2-3; 12 bases are shared with TRBD2. CDR1 and CDR2 (germline): SGHNT, YYREEE (reference sequence). The CDR3 consists of 16 residues. With 4 bases clipped from V and 0 bases from J, the junction kept 3 bases outside the gene matches. DNA of the CDR3: TGTGCCAGCAGCATGGGGACTAGCGGGAGCACAGATACGCAGTATTTT. Translated: CASSMGTSGSTDTQYF.

The chain joins TRBV7-9 to TRBJ1-4, with a tentative D call TRBD1 (6 bases). The V gene's germline CDR1 is SEHNR and CDR2 FQNEAQ (reference sequence). The length of the CDR3 is 16 residues. The V and J ends lost 5 bases and 11 bases respectively, with 24 bases between them. CDR3 coding DNA: TGTGCCAGCAGCCGGGACACCCAACAACTAAGGGGGAAACTGTTTTTT. Amino acids: CASSRDTQQLRGKLFF.

CDR3 sequence reads: CASSLEGLAGPQNTQYF. DNA for the CDR3: TGTGCCAGCAGCTTAGAGGGACTAGCGGGCCCGCAGAATACGCAGTATTTT. This chain uses TRBV7-2 with TRBJ2-3, with 12 bases identical to TRBD2. The V and J ends lost 1 base and 7 bases, in that order; junction bases with no gene match: 9. CDR3 length: 17 residues. Germline values: CDR1 SGHTA, CDR2 FQGNSA.